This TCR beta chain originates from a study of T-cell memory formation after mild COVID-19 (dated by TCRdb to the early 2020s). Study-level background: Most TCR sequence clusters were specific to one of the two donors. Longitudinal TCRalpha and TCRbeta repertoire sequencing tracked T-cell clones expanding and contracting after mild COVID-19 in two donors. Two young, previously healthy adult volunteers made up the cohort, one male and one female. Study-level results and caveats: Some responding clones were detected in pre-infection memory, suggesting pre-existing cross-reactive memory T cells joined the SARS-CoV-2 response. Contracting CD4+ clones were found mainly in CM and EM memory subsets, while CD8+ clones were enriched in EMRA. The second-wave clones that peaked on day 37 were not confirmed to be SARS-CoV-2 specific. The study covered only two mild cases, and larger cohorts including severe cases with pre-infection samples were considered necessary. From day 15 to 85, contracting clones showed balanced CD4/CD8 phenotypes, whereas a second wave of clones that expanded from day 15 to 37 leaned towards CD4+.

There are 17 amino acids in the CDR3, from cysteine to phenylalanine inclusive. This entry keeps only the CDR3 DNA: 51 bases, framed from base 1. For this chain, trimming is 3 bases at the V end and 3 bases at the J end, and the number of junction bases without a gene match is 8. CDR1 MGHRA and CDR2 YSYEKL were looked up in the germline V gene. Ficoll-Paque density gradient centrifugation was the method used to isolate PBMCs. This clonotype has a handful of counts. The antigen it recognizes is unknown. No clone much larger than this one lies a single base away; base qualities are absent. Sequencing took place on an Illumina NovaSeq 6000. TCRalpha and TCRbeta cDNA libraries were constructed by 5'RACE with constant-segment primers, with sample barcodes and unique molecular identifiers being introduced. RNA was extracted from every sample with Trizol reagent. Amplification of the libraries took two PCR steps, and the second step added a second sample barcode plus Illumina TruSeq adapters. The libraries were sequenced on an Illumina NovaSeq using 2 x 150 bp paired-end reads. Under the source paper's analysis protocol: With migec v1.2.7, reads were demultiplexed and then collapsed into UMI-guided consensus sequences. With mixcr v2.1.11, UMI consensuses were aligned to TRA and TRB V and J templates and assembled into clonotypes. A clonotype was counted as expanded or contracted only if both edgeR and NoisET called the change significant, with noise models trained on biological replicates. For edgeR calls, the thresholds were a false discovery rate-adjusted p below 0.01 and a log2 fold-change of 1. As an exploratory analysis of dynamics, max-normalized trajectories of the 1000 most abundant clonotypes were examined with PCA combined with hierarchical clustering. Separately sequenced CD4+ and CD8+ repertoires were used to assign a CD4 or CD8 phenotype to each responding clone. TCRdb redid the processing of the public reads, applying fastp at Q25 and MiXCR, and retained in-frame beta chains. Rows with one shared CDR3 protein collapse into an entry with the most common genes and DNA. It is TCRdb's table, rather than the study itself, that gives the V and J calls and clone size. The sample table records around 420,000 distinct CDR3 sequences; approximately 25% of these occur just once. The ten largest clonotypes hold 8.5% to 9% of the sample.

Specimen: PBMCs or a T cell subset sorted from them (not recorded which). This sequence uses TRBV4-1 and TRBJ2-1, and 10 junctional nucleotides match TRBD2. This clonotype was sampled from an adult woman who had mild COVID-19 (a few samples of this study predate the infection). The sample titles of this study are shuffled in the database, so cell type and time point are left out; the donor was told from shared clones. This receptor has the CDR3 CASSQGPSGGSYNEQFF. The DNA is TGCGCCAGCAGCCAGGGCCCTAGCGGGGGAAGCTACAATGAGCAGTTCTTC.